The clone carrying this TCR beta chain was counted a single time. Germline V gene lookup returns CDR1 SNHLY and CDR2 FYNNEI. Deletions cut 0 bases from V and 5 bases from J, with 19 bases between. The CDR3 extends over 17 amino acids. This record belongs to a study of blood T cell repertoires in COVID-19. The assay was immunoSEQ multiplex PCR, and TCRdb's table has in-frame clones only and misses some. The repertoire holds tens of thousands of clones, with around 93% as singletons. The sequence was obtained from a man aged 45-60 years with acute or convalescent COVID-19. The chain carries TRBV2 and TRBJ1-1, with D uncertain. The source material was peripheral blood. The CDR3 reads CASSEAPHREGWTEAFF. CDR3 DNA: TGTGCCAGCAGTGAAGCGCCTCATAGGGAGGGCTGGACTGAAGCTTTCTTT.